The text below deals with one T cell receptor beta chain. The CDR3 is 13 amino acids. Looked up from germline, CDR1 is ENHRY and CDR2 is SYGVKD. Trimming took 7 bases from V and 7 from J, leaving 11 bases between them. The repertoire was sequenced with immunoSEQ multiplex PCR; TCRdb's copy has only in-frame clones and lacks some. This table has about 300,000 clones, over 85% appearing once. This sample is drawn from a study of blood T cell repertoires in COVID-19. Participant-given clinical history determined each cohort assignment. The receptor's source is a woman in her forties or fifties who had been exposed to COVID-19. The chain joins TRBV10-3 to TRBJ1-6, with a possible D match to TRBD1 (5 bases). Material: PBMCs or T cells enriched from blood (not recorded which). The CDR3 sequence: CAIKAGRNSPLHF. CDR3 nucleotides: TGTGCCATCAAGGCGGGGCGGAATTCACCCCTCCACTTT.